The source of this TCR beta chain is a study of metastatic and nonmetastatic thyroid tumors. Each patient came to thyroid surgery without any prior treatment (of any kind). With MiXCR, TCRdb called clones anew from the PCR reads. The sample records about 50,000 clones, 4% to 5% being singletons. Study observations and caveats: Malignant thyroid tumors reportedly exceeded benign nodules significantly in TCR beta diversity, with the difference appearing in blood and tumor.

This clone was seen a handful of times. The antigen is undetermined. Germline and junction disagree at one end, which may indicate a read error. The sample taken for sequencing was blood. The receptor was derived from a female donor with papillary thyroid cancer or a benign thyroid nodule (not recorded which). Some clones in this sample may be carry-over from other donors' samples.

The CDR3 loop reads CNARAAVSRTLGGTDTQYF. CDR3 sequence (DNA): TGCAATGCTAGAGCGGCAGTATCTAGGACATTGGGTGGCACAGATACGCAGTATTTT. This sequence joins TRBV20-1 and TRBJ2-3; D might be TRBD1 or TRBD2, each matching 5 bases. Germline V gene sequence: CDR1 DFQATT, CDR2 SNEGSKA (reference sequence). The CDR3 sequence is 19 residues long.